This is a list of T cell receptor beta chains from one sample in a study of blood T cell repertoires in COVID-19. The assay was immunoSEQ multiplex PCR, and TCRdb's table has in-frame clones only and misses some. The sample consists of roughly 180,000 clones, under 85% of them appearing once. Input material: peripheral blood. The receptors were sampled from a human donor in a cohort sampled during active COVID-19. The conserved cysteine and the conserved F or W are not part of the CDR3 here.

ASSSYRGIGNTEAF	TRBV19	TRBJ1-1
ASSRQKHYEQY	TRBV3-1/TRBV3-2	TRBJ2-7
ASSQGGVGGAGTGELF	TRBV4-2	TRBJ2-2
ASSPGTRSYNEQF	TRBV6-6	TRBJ2-1
ASSHPGGAGKTQY	TRBV7-8	TRBJ2-5
ASSDSAGCIYQPQH	TRBV6-4	TRBJ1-5
GAWCRVRGDTQY	TRBV6-7	TRBJ2-3
ASSQGTGGSYEQY	TRBV6-5	TRBJ2-7
ASSRTGVTYEQY	TRBV3-1/TRBV3-2	TRBJ2-7
AWSVAGGYGYT	TRBV30	TRBJ1-2
ASSSDRGRGGYT	TRBV11-2	TRBJ1-2
ASSEFGTEAF	TRBV10-2	TRBJ1-1
ASSPPVSRAGETQY	TRBV18	TRBJ2-5
ASSLVWGPEETQY	TRBV11-2	TRBJ2-5
ASSPIVRGVEKLF	TRBV7-6	TRBJ1-4
ASSIQTGGAFTEAF	TRBV19	TRBJ1-1
ASSAGQGVSYEQY	TRBV9	TRBJ2-7
ASRAGVGYEQY	TRBV2	TRBJ2-7
ASSESGGGAGTDTQY	TRBV10-2	TRBJ2-3
ASSIGRGSNNQPQH	TRBV19	TRBJ1-5